Reported below is one T cell receptor (beta chain). This clone was found a few times. Its antigen remains undetermined. The input lacks base qualities; no much larger clone sits a single base away. The data derive from a study of cytomegalovirus exposure and HLA in healthy donors (dated by TCRdb to 2015 to 2018). Looking at the study overall: An earlier analysis of some 620 of the donors reported 276 Gb of sequence data and some 110 million unique TCR beta sequences obtained from 180 million or so T cells. Roughly 300 gigabases of sequencing data and tens of millions of unique TCR sequences were included in an early release covering roughly 600 HLA-typed donors. Of the roughly 420 genotyped donors, over 80% were placed in the genetic ancestry cluster associated with self-reported Caucasian donors. The study was designed to test whether signatures of past pathogen exposure could be identified by cataloging public T cell receptors. The study profiled the T cell repertoires of fewer than 850 subjects by immunosequencing and related them to cytomegalovirus serostatus. Along with the roughly 700-subject first cohort, a separate validation cohort of over a hundred different subjects was used. High-throughput TCR immunosequencing, statistical association of individual TCRs with disease status, and machine learning were combined to predict cytomegalovirus infection status. A later analysis re-analyzed previously published TCR beta repertoires from about 600 donors and added high-resolution HLA genotyping to study TCR occurrence patterns. The later analysis used no new phenotypic data to find candidate immune exposures, relying instead on TCR beta sequences and their occurrence across donors. In an earlier analysis of a few hundred of the donors, high-throughput TCR beta sequencing was used to judge whether each TCR beta V gene segment behaved as functional or pseudogenic. Donor age, sex, ethnicity and CMV serostatus were collected together with the repertoire data. In a later genetic analysis, genome-wide SNP genotypes for about three fifths of the 666 donors were used, and that subset was treated as a discovery cohort. Every discovery cohort repertoire had been produced on one sequencing platform. HLA typing covered class I and class II loci at four-digit resolution. Typing coverage varied by locus: roughly 629-630 donors for A, B, C, DRB1 and DQB1; 522 for DQA1; about 590 for DPA1; 400 to 480 for DPB1. About 5 DR-DQ haplotypes were handled as single units for association and clustering, since linkage in the cohort was strong. Across under 500 genotyped donors of the cohort, an average of about 220,000 unique TCR beta nucleotide sequences per donor were sequenced, and roughly 17% of those sequences were non-productive. The paper as a whole reports these results and caveats: In the study, about 150 TCR beta chains were listed as associated with cytomegalovirus. The only immune exposure information available for the cohort was CMV serostatus. A cluster of highly shared sequence variants was judged likely to be a technical artifact of the sequencing pipeline. Compared with equally common non-associated chains, HLA-associated TCR beta chains in a later analysis were more clonally expanded and had lower generation probabilities. According to a later analysis, TCR association rates differed among HLA loci, with DRB1 alleles showing the most associated TCRs and HLA-C alleles showing the fewest. Linkage disequilibrium might explain the correlated functional status among segregating V segments, but an unknown experimental factor could not be excluded. An earlier analysis of 587 of the donors showed that most TCR beta V segments appeared in productive rearrangements either about 87% or about 30% of the time, which broadly matched IMGT annotations. Compared with the approximately 710-donor mean, donors in an Asian-associated ancestry cluster had fewer N-insertions in productive TCRs, according to a later genetic analysis. Because some donors lacked HLA typing at each locus, the association tests relied only on the typed subset. A few of the identified cytomegalovirus-associated TCR beta chains were confirmed in vitro to be specific for cytomegalovirus antigens. V-gene and J-gene trimming of TCR beta chains was associated with a missense DCLRE1C variant in a later genetic analysis, and the association was replicated in an independent cohort. Assigning TCR associations to individual alleles was difficult when HLA alleles, especially DR and DQ, strongly co-occurred. A further reported finding was that TCR beta sequences accurately predicted the HLA-A and HLA-B alleles for most subjects in the first cohort. The cohort was sequenced for TCR beta chains only, and without alpha or paired-chain data the features that could be detected were limited. Some IMGT-functional V segments, including TRBV6-2 and TRBV6-3, could not be distinguished by the 87-base-pair reads and were therefore excluded. Most TCR sequences were seen in very few donors, while some public TCRs were found in many individuals. At a false discovery rate of 0.05, a later analysis linked approximately 18,000 TCR beta sequences to specific HLA alleles. According to the authors, the approach could potentially be generalized to other disease states and immunological phenotypes. Most CMV-associated TCR beta chains appeared to be HLA-restricted in a later analysis, and the HLA associations seemed to be driven largely by CMV exposure. According to a later analysis, parvovirus B19, influenza, CMV and Epstein-Barr virus appeared linked to several top co-occurrence clusters. Because counts were too low, approximately 15 rarely observed V segments, including chromosome 9 orphons, were excluded from the earlier analysis of some 590 of the donors. The classifier was reported to diagnose cytomegalovirus status with high specificity and sensitivity in both the original cohort and the validation cohort. Sequencing depth was assumed to be roughly uniform across donors in the presence/absence analyses, though that assumption may not hold.

The germline V gene provides CDR1 SGHTS and CDR2 YDEGEE. V lost 5 bases and J lost 1 base; the stretch between them is 16 bases long. From its cysteine to its phenylalanine, the CDR3 spans 16 amino acids. CDR3 DNA only is kept here, 48 bases in frame from base 1. Library method: the immunoSEQ multiplex PCR assay. A mixture of 60 forward primers for TCR Vbeta segments and 13 reverse primers for TCR Jbeta segments was used in the multiplex PCR. The CDR3 region of rearranged TCR beta genes was amplified from genomic DNA with a multiplex PCR assay. Amplified TCR beta libraries were sequenced as 87-base-pair reads on the Illumina HiSeq System. The source study handled its data this way. A later analysis tallied 75 million to 85 million unique TCR beta chains across the 700 or so repertoires, and approximately 11 million of those chains were shared by two or more donors. To remove PCR and sequencing errors, raw reads were error-corrected and collapsed into unique sequences using a nearest-neighbor algorithm that merged closely related sequences. CDR3 sequences were aligned to IMGT reference sequences to assign V, D and J gene segments. For a sequence to be retained, a match of at least six nucleotides to both a V gene segment and a J gene segment was required. Rearrangements were called productive when the CDR3 lacked stop codons and stayed in frame with V and J; all others were non-productive. Following IMGT convention, CDR3 was defined as the stretch from the second conserved V-encoded cysteine to the conserved J-encoded phenylalanine. In an earlier analysis of roughly 580 of the donors, sequences lacking an unambiguous match to a single V gene segment were excluded. An earlier analysis of a few hundred of the donors classified V segments as functional when productive rearrangements were above 56.7% and as segregating when the standard deviation between donors was above 5%. To diagnose cytomegalovirus status from the catalog of TCR beta chain sequences, a statistical classification framework was built. In a later analysis, TCR nucleotide sequences were compared against IMGT/GENE-DB human TR gene sequences so that V and J genes could be assigned. In a later analysis, CDR3 sequences and most-parsimonious VDJ recombination scenarios were assigned using the TCRdist pipeline. A later analysis defined each TCR beta chain by its CDR3 amino acid sequence plus V-gene family, and excluded reads lacking a unique V-gene family. In a later analysis, around 650 highly shared, low-generation-probability nucleotide sequences were removed to address suspected cross-contamination and a sequencing artifact. For each public chain, a later analysis derived a clonal expansion index from normalized ranks of inferred template counts within each repertoire. In a later analysis, generation probabilities were computed using a VDJ recombination model fitted to out-of-frame rearrangements, and the results were checked against IGoR. In a later analysis, TCR-TCR, TCR-HLA and TCR-CMV co-occurrence was scored with hypergeometric tests, and a repertoire-size bias correction was applied to TCR pairs. To estimate false discovery rates, a later analysis permuted the HLA or CMV assignments 20 times. In a later analysis, co-occurring TCRs were grouped using DBSCAN, with TCRdist sequence similarity added in when clustering inside HLA-allele-positive subsets. For co-occurrence clustering, repertoires with fewer than 30,000 or more than 120,000 public chains were excluded, along with roughly 5 repertoires with anomalous nucleotide sharing. In TCRdb, the immuneACCESS table is reduced to in-frame sequences with V and J assigned. These tables do not hold every clone; where another copy was compared, an unresolved V gene accounts for under half, and the others remain unexplained. V and J calls and clone size follow that table, whereas D and trimming were derived from the DNA. Present in this sample are around 150,000 clones, approximately 88% of which were seen just once. The ten largest clones represent roughly 1.5% of the sample.

The cohort comprised fewer than 700 healthy bone marrow donors. All cohort members were sampled while nominally healthy, although unrecorded immune exposures were likely present. The donor was CMV seronegative and belonged to the group of around 400 seronegative cohort members. A peripheral blood sample was collected from each donor, and TCR beta sequencing was performed on peripheral blood mononuclear cells. The Qiagen DNeasy Blood Extraction Kit was used to extract genomic DNA from the blood cell samples. The rearranged segments are TRBV5-8 and TRBJ2-1; the D gene is possibly TRBD1, with 6 bases matching. What was sequenced was PBMCs. The source is a woman aged 18 to 35 in good health and CMV-seronegative. This receptor has the CDR3 CASRSPQGTSYNEQFF. The DNA is TGTGCCAGCAGGTCTCCTCAGGGGACGTCCTACAATGAGCAGTTCTTC.